This is a list of T cell receptor beta chains from one sample in a study of T cell changes during pregnancy in multiple sclerosis. TCRdb keeps only in-frame clones here, not all; method: immunoSEQ multiplex PCR. The table has 90,000 to 100,000 clones, about 90% seen once. The source material was peripheral blood, sampled after pregnancy. The receptors here all came from a female donor in good health, enrolled as a control in a pregnancy study. Both conserved end residues are part of each CDR3. D genes are given only for firm matches. Rows give clone size only sometimes, using once, few, many, or a class for an expanded clone.

J gene,V gene,D gene,clone size,CDR3 protein,CDR3 DNA
TRBJ2-1,TRBV5-1,TRBD1,.,CASRQGARDEQFF,TGCGCCAGCAGGCAGGGGGCGAGGGATGAGCAGTTCTTC
TRBJ2-3,TRBV4-1,.,.,CASSPSGTSTDTQYF,TGCGCCAGCAGTCCTTCCGGGACTAGCACAGATACGCAGTATTTT
TRBJ1-5,TRBV7-8,TRBD1,once,CASSSKRGLGSNQPQHF,TGTGCCAGCAGCTCCAAGAGGGGGCTGGGGAGCAATCAGCCCCAGCATTTT
TRBJ2-5,TRBV4-2,TRBD2,.,CASSQRGGREFLGTQYF,TGTGCCAGCAGCCAGAGGGGCGGGAGGGAGTTTCTGGGGACCCAGTACTTC
TRBJ2-7,TRBV7-2,.,.,CASSSFPYEQYF,TGTGCCAGCAGTTCCTTTCCTTACGAGCAGTACTTC
TRBJ1-5,TRBV19,TRBD1,.,CASSVTGESNQPQHF,TGTGCCAGTAGTGTGACAGGGGAGAGCAATCAGCCCCAGCATTTT
TRBJ2-7,TRBV27,TRBD1,.,CATASGTGLREQYF,TGTGCCACTGCCTCCGGGACAGGCTTAAGGGAGCAGTACTTC
TRBJ2-1,TRBV6-1,TRBD2,.,CASSVGWGGEFF,TGTGCCAGCAGTGTTGGGTGGGGGGGAGAGTTCTTC
TRBJ2-3,TRBV4-2,.,.,CASSPRDSADTQYF,TGTGCCAGCAGCCCCCGTGATAGTGCAGATACGCAGTATTTT
TRBJ2-5,TRBV27,.,.,CASSFRGETQYF,TGTGCCAGCAGTTTTCGAGGGGAGACCCAGTACTTC
TRBJ1-5,TRBV28,.,.,CASSFPGRGGNQPQHF,TGTGCCAGCAGTTTTCCCGGCAGGGGAGGCAATCAGCCCCAGCATTTT
TRBJ1-1,TRBV7-8,.,.,CASSLGGQGTEAFF,TGTGCCAGCAGCTTAGGGGGCCAGGGCACTGAAGCTTTCTTT
TRBJ2-2,TRBV6-5,.,once,CASRTGGPGELFF,TGTGCCAGCAGGACCGGGGGGCCCGGGGAGCTGTTTTTT
TRBJ1-2,TRBV2,.,.,CASSEYIRGFEGYTF,TGTGCCAGCAGTGAATACATTAGGGGATTCGAGGGCTACACCTTC
TRBJ2-7,TRBV21-1,.,.,CARKQMGEGNYEQYF,TGTGCTAGGAAACAGATGGGGGAGGGGAACTACGAGCAGTACTTC
TRBJ2-1,TRBV7-9,TRBD1,.,CAVGTAGSSYNEQFF,TGTGCCGTGGGGACAGCAGGGAGCTCCTACAATGAGCAGTTCTTC
TRBJ2-5,TRBV4-1,.,.,CASSQERHSGETQYF,TGCGCCAGCAGCCAAGAACGCCATTCGGGAGAGACCCAGTACTTC
TRBJ2-3,TRBV11-1,TRBD1,.,CASSFYRGDFTDTQYF,TGTGCCAGCAGCTTTTACAGGGGTGACTTCACAGATACGCAGTATTTT
TRBJ1-2,TRBV25-1,.,.,CASSEFREDGYTF,TGTGCCAGCAGTGAGTTCAGGGAGGACGGCTACACCTTC
TRBJ1-5,TRBV6-5,TRBD1,once,CASSGAGQGNQPQHF,TGTGCCAGCAGTGGGGCCGGACAGGGAAATCAGCCCCAGCATTTT
TRBJ1-4,TRBV25-1,.,.,CASSESSATNEKLFF,TGTGCCAGCAGTGAATCCTCTGCAACTAATGAAAAACTGTTTTTT
TRBJ1-2,TRBV19,.,.,CASQGELGYGYTF,TGTGCCAGTCAGGGCGAACTCGGGTATGGCTACACCTTC
TRBJ2-5,TRBV7-9,.,.,CASSLAQGRETQYF,TGTGCCAGCAGCTTAGCACAGGGTAGAGAGACCCAGTACTTC
TRBJ1-2,TRBV30,.,.,CAWNGGGYYGYTF,TGTGCCTGGAACGGGGGGGGGTACTATGGCTACACCTTC
TRBJ1-5,TRBV2,.,once,CASSGGGYQPQHF,TGTGCCAGCAGTGGGGGGGGTTATCAGCCCCAGCATTTT
TRBJ2-1,TRBV9,TRBD2,few,CASSVETSGEQFF,TGTGCCAGCAGCGTAGAGACTAGCGGGGAACAGTTCTTC
TRBJ1-2,TRBV27,.,.,CASSLQGDGYTF,TGTGCCAGCAGCCTGCAGGGCGATGGCTACACCTTC
TRBJ1-1,TRBV6-4,TRBD1,.,CASRGTGQGVTEAFF,TGTGCCAGCAGGGGAACGGGACAGGGGGTGACTGAAGCTTTCTTT
TRBJ2-3,TRBV9,TRBD2,.,CASSPGGGRSDTQYF,TGTGCCAGCAGCCCAGGCGGGGGACGTTCAGATACGCAGTATTTT
TRBJ2-2,TRBV19,.,.,CASTRGTLLNTGELFF,TGTGCCAGTACCCGCGGGACCTTACTCAACACCGGGGAGCTGTTTTTT
TRBJ1-4,TRBV18,.,.,CASSPTTNEKLFF,TGTGCCAGCTCCCCTACAACTAATGAAAAACTGTTTTTT
TRBJ2-7,TRBV28,TRBD1,.,CASTGTGEYEQYF,TGTGCCAGCACTGGGACAGGGGAATACGAGCAGTACTTC
TRBJ1-2,TRBV2,TRBD1,.,CARRQGGGYTF,TGTGCCAGAAGACAGGGTGGCGGCTACACCTTC
TRBJ2-1,TRBV7-8,TRBD2,.,CASSPGGSGSHNEQFF,TGTGCCAGCAGCCCCGGGGGGAGCGGGAGTCACAATGAGCAGTTCTTC
TRBJ2-7,TRBV2,.,once,CATQQSAGVTYEQYF,TGTGCCACTCAGCAGTCGGCAGGGGTGACCTACGAGCAGTACTTC
TRBJ2-5,TRBV6-1,TRBD2,.,CASSLTSGGETQYF,TGTGCCAGCAGTCTGACTAGCGGGGGAGAGACCCAGTACTTC
TRBJ2-5,TRBV5-1,TRBD1,once,CASSLGTAGETQYF,TGCGCCAGCAGCCTAGGGACAGCAGGAGAGACCCAGTACTTC
TRBJ1-6,TRBV7-9,.,.,CASSLYGNSPLHF,TGTGCCAGCAGCTTATACGGTAATTCACCCCTCCACTTT
TRBJ2-1,TRBV5-1,.,.,CASSRRGGEQFF,TGCGCCAGCAGCCGCCGGGGAGGTGAGCAGTTCTTC
TRBJ1-1,TRBV29-1,TRBD1,.,CSVEDPGQRLTEAFF,TGCAGCGTCGAGGATCCGGGACAGAGGCTCACTGAAGCTTTCTTT
TRBJ1-6,TRBV11-2,TRBD1,.,CASSQTGQGYSPLHF,TGTGCCAGCAGCCAGACGGGACAGGGGTATTCACCCCTCCACTTT
TRBJ1-1,TRBV7-9,.,.,CASSFEVTGVNTEAFF,TGTGCCAGCAGCTTCGAAGTAACAGGAGTGAACACTGAAGCTTTCTTT
TRBJ2-1,TRBV20-1,.,.,CSARLVNEQFF,TGCAGTGCTCGACTAGTAAATGAGCAGTTCTTC
TRBJ2-7,TRBV7-9,.,.,CASSSRRRQGSYEQYF,TGTGCCAGCAGCTCCCGGCGCAGGCAGGGGTCCTACGAGCAGTACTTC
TRBJ1-2,TRBV19,.,.,CASTGTSLQSNYGYTF,TGTGCCAGTACCGGGACAAGCCTCCAGTCTAACTATGGCTACACCTTC
TRBJ1-5,TRBV21-1,.,.,CASSKAFSGDQPQHF,TGTGCCAGCAGCAAAGCGTTTTCCGGGGATCAGCCCCAGCATTTT